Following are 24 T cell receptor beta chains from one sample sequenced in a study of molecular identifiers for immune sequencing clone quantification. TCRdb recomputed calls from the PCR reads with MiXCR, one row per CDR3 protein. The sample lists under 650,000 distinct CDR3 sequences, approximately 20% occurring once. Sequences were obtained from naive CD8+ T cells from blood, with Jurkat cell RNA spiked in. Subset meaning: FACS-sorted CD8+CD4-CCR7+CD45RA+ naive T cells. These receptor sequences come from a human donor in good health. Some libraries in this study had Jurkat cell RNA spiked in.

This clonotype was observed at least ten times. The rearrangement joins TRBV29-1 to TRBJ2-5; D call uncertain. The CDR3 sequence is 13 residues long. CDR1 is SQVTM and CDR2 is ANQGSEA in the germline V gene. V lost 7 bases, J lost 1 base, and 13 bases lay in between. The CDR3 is CSAESGTQETQYF. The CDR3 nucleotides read TGCAGCGCCGAATCCGGTACCCAAGAGACCCAGTACTTC.

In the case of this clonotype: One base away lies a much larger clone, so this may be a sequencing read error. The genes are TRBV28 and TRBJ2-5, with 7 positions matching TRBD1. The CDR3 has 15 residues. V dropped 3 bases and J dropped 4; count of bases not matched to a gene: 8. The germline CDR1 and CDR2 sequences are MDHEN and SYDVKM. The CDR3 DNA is TGTGCCAGCAGTTTTTCGACAGGGCGGCCAGAGACCCAGTACTTC. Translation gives CASSFSTGRPETQYF.

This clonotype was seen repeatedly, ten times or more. CDR3 DNA: TGCAGTGCTTCTAGACCGGAGAGCTACGAGCAGTACTTC. Amino acids: CSASRPESYEQYF. The chain is built from TRBV20-1 and TRBJ2-7, with unresolved D. Deletions cut 5 bases from V and 3 bases from J, with 14 bases between. The germline gives CDR1 DFQATT, CDR2 SNEGSKA (reference sequence). The length of the CDR3 is 13 residues.

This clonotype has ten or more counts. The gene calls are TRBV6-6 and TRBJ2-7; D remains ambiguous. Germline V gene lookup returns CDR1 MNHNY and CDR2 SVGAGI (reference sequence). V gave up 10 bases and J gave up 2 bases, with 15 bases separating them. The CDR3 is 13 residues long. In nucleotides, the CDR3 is TGTGCCACCATGTTTACAAACCCCTACGAGCAGTACTTC. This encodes CATMFTNPYEQYF.

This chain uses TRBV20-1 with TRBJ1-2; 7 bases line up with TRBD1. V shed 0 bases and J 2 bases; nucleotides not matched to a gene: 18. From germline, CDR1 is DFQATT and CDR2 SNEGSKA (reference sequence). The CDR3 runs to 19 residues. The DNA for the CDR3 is TGCAGTGCTAGAGATACGGCAGAAGGCAGGGACAGACTAAACTATGGCTACACCTTC. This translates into CSARDTAEGRDRLNYGYTF.

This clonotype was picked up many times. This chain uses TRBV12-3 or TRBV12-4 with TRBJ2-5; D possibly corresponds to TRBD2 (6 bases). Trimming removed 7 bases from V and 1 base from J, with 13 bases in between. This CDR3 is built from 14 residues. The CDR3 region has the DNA TGTGCCAGCAAAACGCGCGGGGCCCAAGAGACCCAGTACTTC. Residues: CASKTRGAQETQYF.

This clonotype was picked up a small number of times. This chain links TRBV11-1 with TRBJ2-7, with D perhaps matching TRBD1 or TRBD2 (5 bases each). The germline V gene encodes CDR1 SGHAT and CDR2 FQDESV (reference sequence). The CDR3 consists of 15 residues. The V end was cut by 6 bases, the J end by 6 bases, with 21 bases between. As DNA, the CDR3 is TGTGCCAGCAGACGTGTTGGGACCAGATCGGGCGAGCAGTACTTC. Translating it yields CASRRVGTRSGEQYF.

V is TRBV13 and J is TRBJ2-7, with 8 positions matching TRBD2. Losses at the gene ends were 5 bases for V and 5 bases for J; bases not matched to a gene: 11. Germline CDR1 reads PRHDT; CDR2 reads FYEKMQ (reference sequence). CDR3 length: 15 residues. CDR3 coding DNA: TGTGCCAGCAGCAATAGCGGGGCTTGGGTCCACGAGCAGTACTTC. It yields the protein CASSNSGAWVHEQYF.

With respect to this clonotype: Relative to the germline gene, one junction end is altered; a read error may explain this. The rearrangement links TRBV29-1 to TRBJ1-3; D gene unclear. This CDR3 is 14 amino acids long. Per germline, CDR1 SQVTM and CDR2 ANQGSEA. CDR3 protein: CGVPDGDGGNTIYF. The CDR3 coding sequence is TGCGGCGTACCGGACGGCGACGGGGGAAACACCATATATTTT.

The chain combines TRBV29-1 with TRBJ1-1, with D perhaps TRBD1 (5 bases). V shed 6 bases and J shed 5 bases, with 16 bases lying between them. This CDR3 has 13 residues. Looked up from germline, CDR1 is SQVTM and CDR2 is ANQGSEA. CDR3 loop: CSVLHGARTEAFF. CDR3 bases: TGCAGCGTACTCCACGGGGCCCGGACTGAAGCTTTCTTT.

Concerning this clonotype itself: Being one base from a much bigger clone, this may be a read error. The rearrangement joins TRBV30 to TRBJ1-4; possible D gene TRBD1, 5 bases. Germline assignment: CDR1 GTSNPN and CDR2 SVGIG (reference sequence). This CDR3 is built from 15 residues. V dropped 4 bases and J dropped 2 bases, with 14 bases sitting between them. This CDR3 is CAWTDRGGTNEKLFF. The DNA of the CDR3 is TGTGCCTGGACCGATCGGGGGGGGACTAATGAAAAACTGTTTTTT.

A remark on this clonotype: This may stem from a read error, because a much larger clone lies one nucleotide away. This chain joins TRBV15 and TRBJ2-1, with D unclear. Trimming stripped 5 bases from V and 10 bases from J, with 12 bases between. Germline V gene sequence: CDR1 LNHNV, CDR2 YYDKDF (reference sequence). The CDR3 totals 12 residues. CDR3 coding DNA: TGTGCCACCAGCCGCCTAAAAGCGGAGCAGTTCTTC. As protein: CATSRLKAEQFF. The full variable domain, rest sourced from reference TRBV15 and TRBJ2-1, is DAMVIQNPRYQVTQFGKPVTLSCSQTLNHNVMYWYQQKSSQAPKLLFHYYDKDFNNEADTPDNFQSRRPNTSFCFLDIRSPGLGDTAMYLCATSRLKAEQFFGPGTRLTVL.

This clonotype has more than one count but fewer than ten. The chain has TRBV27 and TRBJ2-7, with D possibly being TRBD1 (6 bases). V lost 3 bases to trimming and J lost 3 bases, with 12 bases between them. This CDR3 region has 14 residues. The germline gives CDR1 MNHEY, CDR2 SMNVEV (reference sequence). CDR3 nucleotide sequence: TGTGCCAGCAGTTTCCTCCAGGGGAGCTACGAGCAGTACTTC. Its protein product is CASSFLQGSYEQYF.

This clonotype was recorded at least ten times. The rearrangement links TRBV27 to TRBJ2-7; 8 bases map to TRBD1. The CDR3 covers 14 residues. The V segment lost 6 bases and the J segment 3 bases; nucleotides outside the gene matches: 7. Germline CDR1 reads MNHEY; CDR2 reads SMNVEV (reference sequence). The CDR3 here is CASSQDRAHYEQYF. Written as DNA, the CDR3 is TGTGCCAGCAGCCAGGACAGGGCCCACTACGAGCAGTACTTC.

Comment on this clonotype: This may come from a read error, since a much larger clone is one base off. The CDR3 nucleotides read TGTGCCAGCAGCTTAATTGAAAAACTGTTTTTT. Translating gives CASSLIEKLFF. This chain links TRBV11-2 with TRBJ1-4; D remains ambiguous. V lost 2 bases, J lost 7 bases, and 2 bases lay in between. The CDR3 is 11 amino acids. Germline V gene sequence: CDR1 SGHAT, CDR2 FQNNGV.

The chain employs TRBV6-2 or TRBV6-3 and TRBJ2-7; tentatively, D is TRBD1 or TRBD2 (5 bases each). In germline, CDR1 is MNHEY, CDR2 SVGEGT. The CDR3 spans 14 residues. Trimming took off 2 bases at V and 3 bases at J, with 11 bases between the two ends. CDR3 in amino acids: CASSYGASIYEQYF. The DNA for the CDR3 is TGTGCCAGCAGTTACGGGGCTAGCATCTACGAGCAGTACTTC.

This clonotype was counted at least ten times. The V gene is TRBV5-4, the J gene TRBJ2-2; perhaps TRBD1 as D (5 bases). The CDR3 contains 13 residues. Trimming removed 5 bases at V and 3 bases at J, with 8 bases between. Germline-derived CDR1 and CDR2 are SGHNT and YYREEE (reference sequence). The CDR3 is CASRKTDTGELFF. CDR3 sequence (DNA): TGTGCCAGCAGGAAGACAGACACCGGGGAGCTGTTTTTT.

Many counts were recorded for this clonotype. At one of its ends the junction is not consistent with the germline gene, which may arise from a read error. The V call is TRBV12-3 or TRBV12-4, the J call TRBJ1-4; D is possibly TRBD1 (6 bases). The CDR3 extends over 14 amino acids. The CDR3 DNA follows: TGTGCCAGCAGTTTAGGGGGGCCTAACGAAAAACTGTTTTTT. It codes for CASSLGGPNEKLFF.

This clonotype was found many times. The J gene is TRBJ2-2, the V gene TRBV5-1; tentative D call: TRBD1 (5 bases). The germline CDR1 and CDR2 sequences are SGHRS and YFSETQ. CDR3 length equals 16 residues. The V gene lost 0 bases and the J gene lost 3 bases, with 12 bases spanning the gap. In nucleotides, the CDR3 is TGCGCCAGCAGCTTGGACGCGACAGATTACACCGGGGAGCTGTTTTTT. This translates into CASSLDATDYTGELFF.

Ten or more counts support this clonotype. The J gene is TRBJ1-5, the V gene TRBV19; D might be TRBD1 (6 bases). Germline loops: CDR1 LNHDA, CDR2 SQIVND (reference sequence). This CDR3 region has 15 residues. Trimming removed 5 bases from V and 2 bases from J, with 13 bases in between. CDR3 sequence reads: CASSRQVPGNQPQHF. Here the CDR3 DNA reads TGTGCCAGTAGTCGACAGGTACCAGGCAATCAGCCCCAGCATTTT.

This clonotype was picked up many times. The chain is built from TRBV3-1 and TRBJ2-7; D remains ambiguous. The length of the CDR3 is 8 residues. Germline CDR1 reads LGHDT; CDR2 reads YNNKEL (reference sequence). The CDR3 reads CSPYEQYF. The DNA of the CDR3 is TGTTCACCCTACGAGCAGTACTTC.

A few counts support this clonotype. This CDR3 is CSANSRREGTGELFF. The DNA of the CDR3 is TGCAGTGCTAACAGTCGGAGGGAGGGGACCGGGGAGCTGTTTTTT. This rearrangement joins TRBV20-1 to TRBJ2-2; TRBD2 aligns across 7 bases. Germline V lookup: CDR1 DFQATT, CDR2 SNEGSKA (reference sequence). This CDR3 spans 15 amino acids. The V and J ends lost 4 bases and 5 bases, in that order; junction bases with no gene match: 10.

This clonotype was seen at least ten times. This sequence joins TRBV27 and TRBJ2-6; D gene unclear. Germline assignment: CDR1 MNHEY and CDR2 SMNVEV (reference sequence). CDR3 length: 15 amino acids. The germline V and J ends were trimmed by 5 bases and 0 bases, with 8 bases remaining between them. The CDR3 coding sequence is TGTGCCAGCAGTCTTGTTAGCTCTGGGGCCAACGTCCTGACTTTC. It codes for CASSLVSSGANVLTF.

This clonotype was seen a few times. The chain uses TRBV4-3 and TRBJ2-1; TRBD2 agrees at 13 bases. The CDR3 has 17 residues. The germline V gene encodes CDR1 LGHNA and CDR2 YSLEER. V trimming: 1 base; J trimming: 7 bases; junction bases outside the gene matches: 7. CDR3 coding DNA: TGCGCCAGCAGCCAAGCCCAACTAGCGGGAGGGTATAATGAGCAGTTCTTC. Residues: CASSQAQLAGGYNEQFF.